A selection of T cell receptor beta chains follows, all from one sample in a study of graft-versus-host responses after intestinal transplantation. Method: immunoSEQ multiplex PCR; TCRdb's copy keeps in-frame clones and lacks some. The sample yields 1,200 or so clones, under 80% seen once. The sample here was ileum tissue, taken about 270 days after intestinal transplantation. The source of these receptors is a human patient who received an intestinal transplant, so some T cells may come from the graft donor. Each CDR3 is given with its conserved first and last residue. The order of the fields is clone size, J gene, D gene, V gene, CDR3 protein, CDR3 DNA. D genes are given only for firm matches. Clone size is stated in some rows and not others, as once, few, many or a class when expanded.

size: .; J: TRBJ2-3; D: .; V: TRBV21-1; CDR3: CASSKYHRLAGGTDTQYF; DNA: TGTGCCAGCAGCAAATACCACCGACTAGCGGGAGGCACAGATACGCAGTATTTT
size: .; J: TRBJ2-7; D: .; V: TRBV5-1; CDR3: CASSLPGNYEQYF; DNA: TGCGCCAGCAGCCTCCCCGGAAACTACGAGCAGTACTTC
size: .; J: TRBJ2-1; D: TRBD2; V: TRBV7-8; CDR3: CASSLYERDSNEQFF; DNA: TGTGCCAGCAGCTTATACGAGCGGGACTCCAATGAGCAGTTCTTC
size: .; J: TRBJ1-2; D: TRBD1; V: TRBV11-2; CDR3: CASSPGTGGRYGYTF; DNA: TGTGCCAGCAGCCCAGGGACAGGGGGCCGGTATGGCTACACCTTC
size: .; J: TRBJ2-1; D: TRBD2; V: TRBV7-9; CDR3: CASSLGASGRRLDEQFF; DNA: TGTGCCAGCAGCTTAGGAGCTAGCGGGAGGAGGTTGGATGAGCAGTTCTTC
size: .; J: TRBJ1-5; D: .; V: TRBV6-1; CDR3: CASSERGWANQPQHF; DNA: TGTGCCAGCAGTGAAAGGGGATGGGCCAATCAGCCCCAGCATTTT
size: .; J: TRBJ2-3; D: TRBD2; V: TRBV4-2; CDR3: CASSQGSGGTDTQYF; DNA: TGTGCCAGCAGCCAAGGAAGCGGGGGGACAGATACGCAGTATTTT
size: few; J: TRBJ2-1; D: TRBD2; V: TRBV18; CDR3: CASSPSGTSGEQFF; DNA: TGTGCCAGCTCACCTTCCGGGACTAGCGGTGAGCAGTTCTTC
size: once; J: TRBJ2-7; D: .; V: TRBV4-2; CDR3: CASSKGESGRPYEQYF; DNA: TGTGCCAGCAGCAAGGGGGAAAGCGGGCGGCCTTACGAGCAGTACTTC
size: .; J: TRBJ1-4; D: .; V: TRBV19; CDR3: CASSDSWGEKLFF; DNA: TGTGCCAGTTCTGACAGCTGGGGTGAAAAACTGTTTTTT
size: .; J: TRBJ2-7; D: TRBD1; V: TRBV5-1; CDR3: CASSWKQGSSYEQYF; DNA: TGCGCCAGCAGCTGGAAACAGGGGAGCTCCTACGAGCAGTACTTC
size: once; J: TRBJ2-2; D: .; V: TRBV29-1; CDR3: CSGGWVGTGELFF; DNA: TGCAGCGGGGGATGGGTAGGGACCGGGGAGCTGTTTTTT
size: once; J: TRBJ1-2; D: .; V: TRBV2; CDR3: CASTEVGRGGDGYTF; DNA: TGTGCCAGCACCGAAGTGGGCAGGGGTGGAGATGGCTACACCTTC
size: .; J: TRBJ2-3; D: TRBD2; V: TRBV11-2; CDR3: CASSLVVGGTDTQYF; DNA: TGTGCCAGCAGCTTAGTCGTGGGGGGGACAGATACGCAGTATTTT
size: once; J: TRBJ2-1; D: .; V: TRBV6-4; CDR3: CASSDSTTSSYNEQFF; DNA: TGTGCCAGCAGTGACTCGACAACCAGCTCCTACAATGAGCAGTTCTTC
size: .; J: TRBJ2-7; D: .; V: TRBV5-1; CDR3: CASSSGTAIAYEQYF; DNA: TGCGCCAGCAGCAGCGGGACAGCGATAGCCTACGAGCAGTACTTC
size: .; J: TRBJ2-3; D: TRBD2; V: TRBV6-5; CDR3: CASSKGLAWTDTQYF; DNA: TGTGCCAGCTCCAAGGGACTAGCGTGGACAGATACGCAGTATTTT
size: .; J: TRBJ2-7; D: .; V: TRBV4-1; CDR3: CASSQDWVLAERYEQYF; DNA: TGCGCCAGCAGCCAAGATTGGGTACTAGCTGAGAGGTACGAGCAGTACTTC